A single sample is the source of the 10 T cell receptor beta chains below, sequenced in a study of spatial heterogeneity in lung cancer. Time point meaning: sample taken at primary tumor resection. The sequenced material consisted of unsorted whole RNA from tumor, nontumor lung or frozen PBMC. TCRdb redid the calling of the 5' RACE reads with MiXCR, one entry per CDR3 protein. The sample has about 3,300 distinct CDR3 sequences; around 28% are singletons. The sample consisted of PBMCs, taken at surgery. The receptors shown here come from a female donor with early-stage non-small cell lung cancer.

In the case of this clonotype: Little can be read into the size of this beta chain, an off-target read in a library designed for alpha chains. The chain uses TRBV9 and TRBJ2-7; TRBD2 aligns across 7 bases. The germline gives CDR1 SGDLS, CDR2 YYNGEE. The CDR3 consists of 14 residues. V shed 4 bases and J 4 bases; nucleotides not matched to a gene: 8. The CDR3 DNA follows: TGTGCCAGCAGCCCTGGGACTATAGAATACGAGCAGTACTTC. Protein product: CASSPGTIEYEQYF.

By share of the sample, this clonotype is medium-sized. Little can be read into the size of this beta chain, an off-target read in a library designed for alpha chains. The CDR3 DNA sequence: TGTGCCAGCAGTTTCGGAGGAACAGATACGCAGTATTTT. Translated, it gives CASSFGGTDTQYF. The chain couples TRBV12-3 or TRBV12-4 to TRBJ2-3, with D possibly being TRBD2 (5 bases). This CDR3 contains 13 residues. V was cut by 3 bases and J by 3 bases, with 7 bases left in between.

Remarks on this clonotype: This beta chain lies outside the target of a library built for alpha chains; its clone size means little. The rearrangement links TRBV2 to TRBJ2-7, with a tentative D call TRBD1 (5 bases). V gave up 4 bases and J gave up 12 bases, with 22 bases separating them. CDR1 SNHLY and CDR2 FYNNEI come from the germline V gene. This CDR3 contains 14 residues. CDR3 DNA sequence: TGTGCCAGCAGTGGGACGGTGAGCCCGGAAAGGGGGTACTTC. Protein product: CASSGTVSPERGYF.

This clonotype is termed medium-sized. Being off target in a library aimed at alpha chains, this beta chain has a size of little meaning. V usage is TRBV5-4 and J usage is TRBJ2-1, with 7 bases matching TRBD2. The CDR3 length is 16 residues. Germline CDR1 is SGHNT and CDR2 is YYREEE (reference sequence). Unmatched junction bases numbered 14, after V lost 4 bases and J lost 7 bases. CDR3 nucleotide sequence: TGTGCCAGCAGCGCGAGGATGGGGGAGGGCTCGAATGAGCAGTTCTTC. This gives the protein CASSARMGEGSNEQFF.

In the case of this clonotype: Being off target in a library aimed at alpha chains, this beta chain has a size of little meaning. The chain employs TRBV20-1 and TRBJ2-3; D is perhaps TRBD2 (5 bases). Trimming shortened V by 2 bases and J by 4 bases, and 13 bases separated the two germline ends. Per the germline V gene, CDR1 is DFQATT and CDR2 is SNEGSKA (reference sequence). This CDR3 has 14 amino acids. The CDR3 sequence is CSARYGGGADTQYF. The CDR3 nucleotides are TGCAGTGCTAGATACGGAGGAGGTGCAGATACGCAGTATTTT.

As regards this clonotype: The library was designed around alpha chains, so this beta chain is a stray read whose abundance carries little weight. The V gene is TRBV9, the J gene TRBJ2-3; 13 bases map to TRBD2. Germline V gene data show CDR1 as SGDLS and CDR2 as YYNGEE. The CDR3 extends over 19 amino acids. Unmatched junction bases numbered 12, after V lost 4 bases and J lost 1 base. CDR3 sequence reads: CASSPGTSGMSLGTDTQYF. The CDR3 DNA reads TGTGCCAGCAGCCCAGGGACTAGCGGGATGTCTTTGGGCACAGATACGCAGTATTTT.

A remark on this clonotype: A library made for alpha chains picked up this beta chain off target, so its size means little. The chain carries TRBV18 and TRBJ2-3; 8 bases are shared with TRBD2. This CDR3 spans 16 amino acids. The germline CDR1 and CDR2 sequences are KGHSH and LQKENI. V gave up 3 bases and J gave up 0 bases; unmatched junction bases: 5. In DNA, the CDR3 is TGTGCCAGCTCACCGAAACTAGCGGCTAGCACAGATACGCAGTATTTT. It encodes CASSPKLAASTDTQYF.

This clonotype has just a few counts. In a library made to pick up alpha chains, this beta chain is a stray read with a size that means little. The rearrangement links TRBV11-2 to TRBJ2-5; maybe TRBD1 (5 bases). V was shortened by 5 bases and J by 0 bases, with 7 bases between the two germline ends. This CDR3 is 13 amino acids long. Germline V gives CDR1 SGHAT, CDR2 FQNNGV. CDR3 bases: TGTGCCAGCAGCCCAGGGAACCAAGAGACCCAGTACTTC. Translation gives CASSPGNQETQYF. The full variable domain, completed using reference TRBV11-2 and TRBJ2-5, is EAGVAQSPRYKIIEKRQSVAFWCNPISGHATLYWYQQILGQGPKLLIQFQNNGVVDDSQLPKDRFSAERLKGVDSTLKIQPAKLEDSAVYLCASSPGNQETQYFGPGTRLLVL.

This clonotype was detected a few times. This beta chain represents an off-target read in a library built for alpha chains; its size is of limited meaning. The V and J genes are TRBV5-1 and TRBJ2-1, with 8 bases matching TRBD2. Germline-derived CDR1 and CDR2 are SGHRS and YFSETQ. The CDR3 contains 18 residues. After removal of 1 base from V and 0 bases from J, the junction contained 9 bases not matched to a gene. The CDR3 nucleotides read TGCGCCAGCAGCTTGCAAGCGGGAGAAGCTTACTCCTACAATGAGCAGTTCTTC. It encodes CASSLQAGEAYSYNEQFF.

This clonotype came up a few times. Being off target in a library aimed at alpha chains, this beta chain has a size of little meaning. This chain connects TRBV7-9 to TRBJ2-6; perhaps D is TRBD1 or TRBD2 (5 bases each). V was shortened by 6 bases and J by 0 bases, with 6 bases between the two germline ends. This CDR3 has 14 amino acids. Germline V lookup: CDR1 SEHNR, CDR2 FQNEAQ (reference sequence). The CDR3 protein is CASRGDSGANVLTF. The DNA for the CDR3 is TGTGCCAGCAGGGGGGACTCTGGGGCCAACGTCCTGACTTTC.